Listed here are 32 T cell receptor beta chains from one sample, sequenced in a study of shared clonotypes between healthy human individuals. Only in-frame clones appear in the TCRdb table, and some are missing; sequencing was by immunoSEQ multiplex PCR. The data contain approximately 1.1 million clones, around 82% of them singletons. The source material was memory CD4+ T cells from PBMCs. Subset denoted: CD45RA-negative fraction. These receptors all come from a man aged 18 to 35 in good health. Some clones in this sample may be carry-over from other donors' samples.

The chain uses TRBV19 and TRBJ2-3; TRBD1 matches 11 bases. Per the germline V gene, CDR1 is LNHDA and CDR2 is SQIVND (reference sequence). V was pared by 4 bases and J by 1 base, with 7 bases of the junction left unmatched. The CDR3 is 17 amino acids. The CDR3 is CASSTRTGGAGTDTQYF. The CDR3 DNA follows: TGTGCCAGTAGTACCAGGACAGGGGGCGCGGGCACAGATACGCAGTATTTT.

The gene calls are TRBV29-1 and TRBJ1-2; D may be TRBD1 (6 bases). V lost 8 bases and J lost 5, with 30 bases in between. Germline V lookup: CDR1 SQVTM, CDR2 ANQGSEA. The CDR3 loop spans 17 amino acids. CDR3 in DNA: TGCAGCCCACCCGGGGGGGGCAGGGGACCCTCCTCGTATGGCTACACCTTC. Translating it yields CSPPGGGRGPSSYGYTF.

This clone appeared a single time. The chain employs TRBV6-4 and TRBJ1-5; 10 bases are a match to TRBD1. This CDR3 region has 19 residues. Germline loops: CDR1 MRHNA, CDR2 SNTAGT. The J segment lost 2 bases and the V segment lost 0 bases, leaving 10 bases of the junction unmatched. DNA for the CDR3: TGTGCCAGCAGTGACTCTCGGGACAGGGGCATTGGGGGCAATCAGCCCCAGCATTTT. Translating gives CASSDSRDRGIGGNQPQHF.

This chain links TRBV2 with TRBJ2-4; D may be TRBD1 or TRBD2 (6 bases each). V was cut by 6 bases and J by 3 bases, with 12 bases left in between. CDR1 is SNHLY and CDR2 is FYNNEI in the germline V gene. The CDR3 is made up of 14 amino acids. CDR3 sequence: CASRKGGGKNIQYF. CDR3 nucleotides: TGTGCCAGCAGGAAAGGGGGAGGCAAAAACATTCAGTACTTC.

As to this clone: One junction end disagrees with the germline gene, perhaps due to a read error. The chain uses TRBV18 and TRBJ2-7; 7 positions agree with TRBD2. The CDR3 loop spans 14 amino acids. CDR1 is KGHSH and CDR2 is LQKENI in the germline V gene. DNA for the CDR3: TGTGCCAGCTCACCAGGACTAGACTCCAACGAGCAGTACTTC. Protein sequence: CASSPGLDSNEQYF.

The V and J genes are TRBV7-9 and TRBJ1-2; D gene uncertain. The CDR3 extends over 13 amino acids. The germline V gene encodes CDR1 SEHNR and CDR2 FQNEAQ (reference sequence). V gave up 5 bases and J gave up 8 bases, with 15 bases separating them. In nucleotides, the CDR3 is TGTGCCAGCAGCCCACGCCAGGCGGGAGGCTACACCTTC. Protein: CASSPRQAGGYTF.

The rearrangement joins TRBV7-8 to TRBJ2-3; a possible D gene is TRBD2 (6 bases). Trimming took off 5 bases at V and 5 bases at J, with 14 bases between the two ends. This CDR3 has 14 residues. CDR1 SGHVS and CDR2 FQNEAQ come from the germline V gene. The CDR3 region is CASSGRGWVDTQYF. For the CDR3, the DNA is TGTGCCAGCAGCGGGCGGGGCTGGGTAGATACGCAGTATTTT.

This chain links TRBV10-3 with TRBJ1-2; 7 positions match TRBD1. The CDR3 runs to 14 residues. The trim removed 3 bases at V and 5 bases at J, leaving 6 bases unmatched. Germline-derived CDR1 and CDR2 are ENHRY and SYGVKD. CDR3 sequence reads: CAISEGTVVYGYTF. CDR3 nucleotide sequence: TGTGCCATCAGTGAAGGGACAGTAGTTTATGGCTACACCTTC.

V usage is TRBV9 and J usage is TRBJ1-1; 8 positions match TRBD1. Germline assignment: CDR1 SGDLS and CDR2 YYNGEE. V was clipped by 6 bases and J by 0 bases; unmatched bases: 7. The CDR3 consists of 15 residues. The CDR3 loop reads CASTMTGEMNTEAFF. DNA of the CDR3: TGTGCCAGCACCATGACAGGGGAAATGAACACTGAAGCTTTCTTT. The whole variable domain, remainder taken from reference TRBV9 and TRBJ1-1, is DSGVTQTPKHLITATGQRVTLRCSPRSGDLSVYWYQQSLDQGLQFLIQYYNGEERAKGNILERFSAQQFPDLHSELNLSSLELGDSALYFCASTMTGEMNTEAFFGQGTRLTVV.

The V and J genes are TRBV19 and TRBJ2-5; TRBD2 is a possible D gene (6 bases). CDR1 is LNHDA, CDR2 SQIVND, per germline (reference sequence). The CDR3 contains 12 residues. Deletions cut 10 bases from V and 9 bases from J, with 18 bases between. The CDR3 reads CATAGSGRSQYF. CDR3 coding DNA: TGTGCCACCGCGGGGTCTGGGAGGTCCCAGTACTTC. The entire variable domain, with the rest obtained from reference TRBV19 and TRBJ2-5, is as follows: DGGITQSPKYLFRKEGQNVTLSCEQNLNHDAMYWYRQDPGQGLRLIYYSQIVNDFQKGDIAEGYSVSREKKESFPLTVTSAQKNPTAFYLCATAGSGRSQYFGPGTRLLVL.

The chain uses TRBV7-2 and TRBJ1-4, with D possibly matching TRBD1 (5 bases). Germline CDR1 is SGHTA and CDR2 is FQGNSA. V was clipped by 4 bases and J by 7 bases, with 13 bases between them. The CDR3 loop spans 14 amino acids. The CDR3 DNA sequence: TGTGCCAGCAGCTGGGTCGGGGGTGGTGAAAAACTGTTTTTT. It encodes CASSWVGGGEKLFF.

This clone was found once. This CDR3 reads CASSFDRGPYNEQFF. CDR3 DNA sequence: TGTGCCAGCAGCTTCGACAGGGGGCCCTACAATGAGCAGTTCTTC. V gene TRBV7-2 combines with J gene TRBJ2-1; 10 bases line up with TRBD1. The CDR3 length is 15 residues. Trimming at V came to 3 bases and at J to 2 bases, leaving 1 base not matched to a gene. CDR1 is SGHTA, CDR2 FQGNSA, per germline.

This clone has only a few counts. V and J are TRBV6-5 and TRBJ2-7; D might be TRBD1 (6 bases). The CDR3 is made up of 15 amino acids. Per the germline V gene, CDR1 is MNHEY and CDR2 is SVGAGI. Trimming shortened V by 5 bases and J by 2 bases, and 16 bases separated the two germline ends. CDR3 residues: CASSPRTALPYEQYF. The CDR3 DNA sequence: TGTGCCAGCAGTCCAAGGACAGCCCTTCCCTACGAGCAGTACTTC.

This clone was seen at least ten times. This chain connects TRBV28 to TRBJ1-3, with D perhaps matching TRBD1 (5 bases). CDR1 MDHEN and CDR2 SYDVKM come from the germline V gene. The CDR3 covers 13 residues. V lost 5 bases and J lost 7, with 12 bases in between. The CDR3 DNA reads TGTGCCAGCAGTGGGGGTCTAAGTAACACCATATATTTT. Translated: CASSGGLSNTIYF.

This clone turned up a few times. The chain couples TRBV25-1 to TRBJ2-3, with TRBD2 as a possible D gene (6 bases). The CDR3 has 14 residues. Germline CDR1 MGHDK, CDR2 SYGVNS. V was clipped by 6 bases and J by 2 bases, with 12 bases between them. The CDR3 DNA sequence: TGTGCCAGCAGGGGGGACTTCCCCACAGATACGCAGTATTTT. Translating it yields CASRGDFPTDTQYF.

This sequence joins TRBV30 and TRBJ2-5, with 8 positions matching TRBD2. The ends lost 3 bases at V and 4 bases at J; junction bases unmatched: 13. The V gene's germline CDR1 is GTSNPN and CDR2 SVGIG (reference sequence). This CDR3 is built from 16 residues. CDR3 sequence (DNA): TGTGCCTGGAGGTGGGGTAGCGGGATAGGGGGAGAGACCCAGTACTTC. It is translated as CAWRWGSGIGGETQYF. Using reference TRBV30 and TRBJ2-5 for the parts outside the CDR3, the full variable domain is SQTIHQWPATLVQPVGSPLSLECTVEGTSNPNLYWYRQAAGRGLQLLFYSVGIGQISSEVPQNLSASRPQDRQFILSSKKLLLSDSGFYLCAWRWGSGIGGETQYFGPGTRLLVL.

The chain is built from TRBV28 and TRBJ2-1, with TRBD2 matching over 9 bases. From germline, CDR1 is MDHEN and CDR2 SYDVKM. The CDR3 has 14 amino acids. J lost 9 bases, V lost 6 bases, and 9 bases had no gene match. CDR3 sequence (DNA): TGTGCCAGCAGGAATAGCGGGAGCCAAGTTGAGCAGTTCTTC. This encodes CASRNSGSQVEQFF.

This clone was observed once. The chain's CDR3 is CSAERTEAFF. Here the CDR3 DNA reads TGCAGTGCCGAACGGACAGAAGCTTTCTTT. The chain joins TRBV20-1 to TRBJ1-1, with a tentative D call TRBD1 (5 bases). The V and J ends lost 6 bases and 8 bases respectively, with 10 bases between them. The CDR3 has 10 amino acids. From germline, CDR1 is DFQATT and CDR2 SNEGSKA (reference sequence).

The J gene is TRBJ2-6, the V gene TRBV7-9, with 9 nucleotides matching TRBD1. The length of the CDR3 is 19 residues. Unmatched junction bases numbered 12, after V lost 4 bases and J lost 2 bases. The V gene's germline CDR1 is SEHNR and CDR2 FQNEAQ (reference sequence). The CDR3 region has the DNA TGTGCCAGCAGCTCCGAGAGACAGGGGGTTTTGGCTGGGGCCAACGTCCTGACTTTC. This encodes CASSSERQGVLAGANVLTF.

This chain uses TRBV29-1 with TRBJ1-2; a possible D gene is TRBD1 (6 bases). CDR3 length equals 14 residues. CDR1 SQVTM and CDR2 ANQGSEA come from the germline V gene. The V end was cut by 1 base, the J end by 3 bases, with 12 bases between. CDR3 coding DNA: TGCAGCGTTGAAGGTCGGGGGCAGGACTATGGCTACACCTTC. It translates to CSVEGRGQDYGYTF.

The chain couples TRBV29-1 to TRBJ2-7; TRBD1 agrees at 9 bases. The CDR3 is 14 amino acids. CDR1 is SQVTM and CDR2 is ANQGSEA in the germline V gene. The V segment lost 4 bases and the J segment 4 bases; nucleotides outside the gene matches: 8. The DNA for the CDR3 is TGCAGCGTTGCCGGGACAGGGCGCCCTTACGAGCAGTACTTC. Its protein is CSVAGTGRPYEQYF.

A remark on this clone: In the same sample, other DNA sequences code for this CDR3. The rearrangement joins TRBV29-1 to TRBJ2-7; 10 nucleotides line up with TRBD1. The CDR3 sequence is 12 residues long. V lost 7 bases and J lost 3; bases outside the gene matches: 3. The germline V gene has CDR1 SQVTM and CDR2 ANQGSEA. Here the CDR3 reads CSARDRGYEQYF. The CDR3 nucleotides read TGCAGCGCCCGGGACAGGGGCTACGAGCAGTACTTC.

The J gene is TRBJ2-4, the V gene TRBV25-1; unclear D gene. Germline V gene data show CDR1 as MGHDK and CDR2 as SYGVNS. The CDR3 is 13 residues long. V gave up 3 bases and J gave up 7 bases, with 10 bases separating them. CDR3 bases: TGTGCCAGCAGTGAGTCTGGGCGGAACATTCAGTACTTC. Its translation is CASSESGRNIQYF.

A remark on this clone: A single base separates this from a much larger clone, so it may be a read error. The identical CDR3 is also encoded by other nucleotide sequences in the sample. V is TRBV5-1 and J is TRBJ2-5; 10 bases fit TRBD1. The CDR3 totals 14 residues. With V trimmed by 0 bases and J by 5 bases, 1 base remained unmatched. Germline V gene sequence: CDR1 SGHRS, CDR2 YFSETQ. The DNA of the CDR3 is TGCGCCAGCAGCTTGGCGGACAGGGGGGAGACCCAGTACTTC. Translating gives CASSLADRGETQYF.

This rearrangement joins TRBV7-8 to TRBJ2-6, with TRBD1 matching 8 bases. V trimming: 5 bases; J trimming: 1 base; junction bases outside the gene matches: 13. The CDR3 is 19 residues long. Germline V gene sequence: CDR1 SGHVS, CDR2 FQNEAQ. The CDR3 region has the DNA TGTGCCAGCAGCCCCACCGGGCAGGGGGCGCGGTCTGGGGCCAACGTCCTGACTTTC. Its translation: CASSPTGQGARSGANVLTF.

This clone was counted between two and nine times. The chain recombines TRBV7-9 with TRBJ2-2; perhaps TRBD2 as D (5 bases). Germline loops: CDR1 SEHNR, CDR2 FQNEAQ (reference sequence). The V end lost 1 base, the J end lost 2 bases, and 11 bases lay between the germline ends. CDR3 length equals 16 residues. CDR3 sequence: CASSLVAGYNTGELFF. The CDR3 DNA is TGTGCCAGCAGCTTAGTGGCGGGTTACAACACCGGGGAGCTGTTTTTT.

J is TRBJ2-7 and V is TRBV18, with D perhaps given as TRBD1 or TRBD2 (6 bases each). V was clipped by 0 bases and J by 3 bases, with 15 bases between them. Germline values: CDR1 KGHSH, CDR2 LQKENI. The CDR3 sequence is 16 residues long. The CDR3 region is CASSPPWGDNSYEQYF. Here the CDR3 DNA reads TGTGCCAGCTCACCACCCTGGGGGGACAATAGCTACGAGCAGTACTTC.

This chain connects TRBV28 to TRBJ1-2; 7 positions match TRBD1. This CDR3 has 14 residues. V was pared by 5 bases and J by 6 bases, with 9 bases of the junction left unmatched. Germline V gene data show CDR1 as MDHEN and CDR2 as SYDVKM. CDR3 in amino acids: CASSPQRGRDGYTF. In DNA form, the CDR3 reads TGTGCCAGCAGTCCCCAAAGGGGGCGTGATGGCTACACCTTC.

This chain connects TRBV7-3 to TRBJ2-2; D is uncertain. The CDR3 loop spans 15 amino acids. Germline values: CDR1 SGHTA, CDR2 FQGTGA. V lost 5 bases and J lost 4, with 14 bases in between. The CDR3 reads CASSQFSVTTGELFF. Here the CDR3 DNA reads TGTGCCAGCAGCCAGTTCTCGGTTACCACCGGGGAGCTGTTTTTT.

The chain carries TRBV5-1 and TRBJ2-3; 9 bases line up with TRBD2. Germline CDR1 reads SGHRS; CDR2 reads YFSETQ. The CDR3 spans 15 residues. Trimming at V came to 2 bases and at J to 5 bases, leaving 6 bases not matched to a gene. The CDR3 bases are TGCGCCAGCAGCTTTAGCGGGAGACCGGAAGATACGCAGTATTTT. Its protein product is CASSFSGRPEDTQYF.

This clone was observed a few times. The V and J genes are TRBV28 and TRBJ2-2; D possibly corresponds to TRBD1 (6 bases). CDR3 size: 14 residues. Germline CDR1 MDHEN, CDR2 SYDVKM. V was trimmed by 7 bases and J by 0 bases, leaving 9 bases between them. The CDR3, as DNA: TGTGCCAGCACCGGGACATCGAACACCGGGGAGCTGTTTTTT. This codes for CASTGTSNTGELFF.

This clone was recorded at least ten times. J is TRBJ2-2 and V is TRBV2; 7 nucleotides align to TRBD1. The CDR3 covers 15 residues. Germline V gives CDR1 SNHLY, CDR2 FYNNEI. V gave up 6 bases and J gave up 8 bases; unmatched junction bases: 12. The CDR3 loop is CASRGTATRRGELFF. CDR3 DNA sequence: TGTGCCAGCAGGGGGACAGCAACCCGGAGGGGGGAGCTGTTTTTT.